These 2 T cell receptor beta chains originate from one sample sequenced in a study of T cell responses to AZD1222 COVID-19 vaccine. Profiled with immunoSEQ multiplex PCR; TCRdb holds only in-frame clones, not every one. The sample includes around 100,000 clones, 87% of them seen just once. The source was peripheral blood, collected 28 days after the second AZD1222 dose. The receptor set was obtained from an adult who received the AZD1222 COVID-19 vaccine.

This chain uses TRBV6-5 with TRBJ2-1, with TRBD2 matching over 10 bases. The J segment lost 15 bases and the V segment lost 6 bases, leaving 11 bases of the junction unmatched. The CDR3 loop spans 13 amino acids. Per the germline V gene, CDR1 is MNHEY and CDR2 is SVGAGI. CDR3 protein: CASRGLAAFSWFF. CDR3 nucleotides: TGTGCCAGCAGAGGACTAGCGGCCTTCTCGTGGTTCTTC.

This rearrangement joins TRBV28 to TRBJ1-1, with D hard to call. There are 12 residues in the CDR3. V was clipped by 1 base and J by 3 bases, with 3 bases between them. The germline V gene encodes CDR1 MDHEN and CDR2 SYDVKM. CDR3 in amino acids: CASSLSDTEAFF. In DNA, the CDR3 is TGTGCCAGCAGTTTATCAGACACTGAAGCTTTCTTT.